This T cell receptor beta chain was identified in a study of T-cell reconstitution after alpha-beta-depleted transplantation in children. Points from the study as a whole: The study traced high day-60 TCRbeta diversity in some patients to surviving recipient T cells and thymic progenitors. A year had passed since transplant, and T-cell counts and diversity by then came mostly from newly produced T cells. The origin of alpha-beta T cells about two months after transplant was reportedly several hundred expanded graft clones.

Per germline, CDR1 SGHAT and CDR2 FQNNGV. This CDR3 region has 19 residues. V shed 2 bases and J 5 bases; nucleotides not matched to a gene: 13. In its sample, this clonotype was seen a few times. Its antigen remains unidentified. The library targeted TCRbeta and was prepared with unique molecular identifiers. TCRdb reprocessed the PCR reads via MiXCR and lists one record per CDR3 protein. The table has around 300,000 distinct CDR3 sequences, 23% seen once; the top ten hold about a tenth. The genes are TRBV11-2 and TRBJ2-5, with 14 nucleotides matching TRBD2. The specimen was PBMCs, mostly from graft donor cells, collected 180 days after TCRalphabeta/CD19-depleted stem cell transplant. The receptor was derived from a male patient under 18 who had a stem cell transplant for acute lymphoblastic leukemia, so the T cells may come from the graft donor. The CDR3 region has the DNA TGTGCCAGCAGCTTAACTAGACCGGGACTAGCGGGAGTTAGGGAGACCCAGTACTTC. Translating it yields CASSLTRPGLAGVRETQYF.